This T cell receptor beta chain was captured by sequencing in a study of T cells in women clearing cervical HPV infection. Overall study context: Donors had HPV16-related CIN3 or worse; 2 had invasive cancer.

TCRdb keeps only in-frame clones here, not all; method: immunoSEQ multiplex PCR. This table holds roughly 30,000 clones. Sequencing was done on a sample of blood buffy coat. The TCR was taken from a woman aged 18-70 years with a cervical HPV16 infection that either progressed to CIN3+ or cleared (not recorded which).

The CDR3 DNA, read in part, is TGTGCCATCAGTGACCCCTCGGCGGGAGGGTCCTACAATGAG. Translation: CAISDPSAGGSYNE. The entire CDR3 reads CAISDPSAGGSYNEQFF. V usage is TRBV10-3 and J usage is TRBJ2-1, with 9 bases identical to TRBD2. The read comes to an end 3 residues before the CDR3 does, leaving the germline J gene to fill in the end. The CDR3 covers 17 residues. CDR1 is ENHRY and CDR2 is SYGVKD in the germline V gene. V gave up 3 bases and J gave up 1 base; unmatched junction bases: 7.